This T cell receptor (beta chain) was captured in a study of T cells in localized non-small cell lung cancer. Libraries were prepared by immunoSEQ multiplex PCR; TCRdb keeps only in-frame clonotypes and omits some of them. The repertoire consists of roughly 24,000 clones, with 81% occurring once and the leading ten covering approximately 9.5%. Broader study findings: It remains possible that heterogeneity exists, since only one tumor region was sequenced. Detection in adjacent lung was observed for a median around 59 of the top 100 tumor clones. Uninvolved adjacent lung showed the highest T cell clonality, exceeding tumor. Elevated circulating T cell density in blood was associated with longer overall survival.

Germline V gene lookup returns CDR1 SGHNT and CDR2 YYREEE (reference sequence). V lost 0 bases, J lost 2 bases, and 11 bases lay in between. The CDR3 extends over 15 amino acids. Comments on this clone: What it binds is unknown.

The sequence was collected from a man between 40 and 75 years old with stage III squamous cell lung carcinoma. Sequencing was performed on peripheral blood, taken before any cancer treatment. V is TRBV5-4 and J is TRBJ2-5; perhaps D is TRBD1 or TRBD2 (5 bases each). This chain's CDR3 is CASSLVGEWQETQYF. CDR3 nucleotide sequence: TGTGCCAGCAGCTTGGTAGGGGAGTGGCAAGAGACCCAGTACTTC. The complete variable domain, with remaining parts taken from reference TRBV5-4 and TRBJ2-5, reads ETGVTQSPTHLIKTRGQQVTLRCSSQSGHNTVSWYQQALGQGPQFIFQYYREEENGRGNFPPRFSGLQFPNYSSELNVNALELDDSALYLCASSLVGEWQETQYFGPGTRLLVL.